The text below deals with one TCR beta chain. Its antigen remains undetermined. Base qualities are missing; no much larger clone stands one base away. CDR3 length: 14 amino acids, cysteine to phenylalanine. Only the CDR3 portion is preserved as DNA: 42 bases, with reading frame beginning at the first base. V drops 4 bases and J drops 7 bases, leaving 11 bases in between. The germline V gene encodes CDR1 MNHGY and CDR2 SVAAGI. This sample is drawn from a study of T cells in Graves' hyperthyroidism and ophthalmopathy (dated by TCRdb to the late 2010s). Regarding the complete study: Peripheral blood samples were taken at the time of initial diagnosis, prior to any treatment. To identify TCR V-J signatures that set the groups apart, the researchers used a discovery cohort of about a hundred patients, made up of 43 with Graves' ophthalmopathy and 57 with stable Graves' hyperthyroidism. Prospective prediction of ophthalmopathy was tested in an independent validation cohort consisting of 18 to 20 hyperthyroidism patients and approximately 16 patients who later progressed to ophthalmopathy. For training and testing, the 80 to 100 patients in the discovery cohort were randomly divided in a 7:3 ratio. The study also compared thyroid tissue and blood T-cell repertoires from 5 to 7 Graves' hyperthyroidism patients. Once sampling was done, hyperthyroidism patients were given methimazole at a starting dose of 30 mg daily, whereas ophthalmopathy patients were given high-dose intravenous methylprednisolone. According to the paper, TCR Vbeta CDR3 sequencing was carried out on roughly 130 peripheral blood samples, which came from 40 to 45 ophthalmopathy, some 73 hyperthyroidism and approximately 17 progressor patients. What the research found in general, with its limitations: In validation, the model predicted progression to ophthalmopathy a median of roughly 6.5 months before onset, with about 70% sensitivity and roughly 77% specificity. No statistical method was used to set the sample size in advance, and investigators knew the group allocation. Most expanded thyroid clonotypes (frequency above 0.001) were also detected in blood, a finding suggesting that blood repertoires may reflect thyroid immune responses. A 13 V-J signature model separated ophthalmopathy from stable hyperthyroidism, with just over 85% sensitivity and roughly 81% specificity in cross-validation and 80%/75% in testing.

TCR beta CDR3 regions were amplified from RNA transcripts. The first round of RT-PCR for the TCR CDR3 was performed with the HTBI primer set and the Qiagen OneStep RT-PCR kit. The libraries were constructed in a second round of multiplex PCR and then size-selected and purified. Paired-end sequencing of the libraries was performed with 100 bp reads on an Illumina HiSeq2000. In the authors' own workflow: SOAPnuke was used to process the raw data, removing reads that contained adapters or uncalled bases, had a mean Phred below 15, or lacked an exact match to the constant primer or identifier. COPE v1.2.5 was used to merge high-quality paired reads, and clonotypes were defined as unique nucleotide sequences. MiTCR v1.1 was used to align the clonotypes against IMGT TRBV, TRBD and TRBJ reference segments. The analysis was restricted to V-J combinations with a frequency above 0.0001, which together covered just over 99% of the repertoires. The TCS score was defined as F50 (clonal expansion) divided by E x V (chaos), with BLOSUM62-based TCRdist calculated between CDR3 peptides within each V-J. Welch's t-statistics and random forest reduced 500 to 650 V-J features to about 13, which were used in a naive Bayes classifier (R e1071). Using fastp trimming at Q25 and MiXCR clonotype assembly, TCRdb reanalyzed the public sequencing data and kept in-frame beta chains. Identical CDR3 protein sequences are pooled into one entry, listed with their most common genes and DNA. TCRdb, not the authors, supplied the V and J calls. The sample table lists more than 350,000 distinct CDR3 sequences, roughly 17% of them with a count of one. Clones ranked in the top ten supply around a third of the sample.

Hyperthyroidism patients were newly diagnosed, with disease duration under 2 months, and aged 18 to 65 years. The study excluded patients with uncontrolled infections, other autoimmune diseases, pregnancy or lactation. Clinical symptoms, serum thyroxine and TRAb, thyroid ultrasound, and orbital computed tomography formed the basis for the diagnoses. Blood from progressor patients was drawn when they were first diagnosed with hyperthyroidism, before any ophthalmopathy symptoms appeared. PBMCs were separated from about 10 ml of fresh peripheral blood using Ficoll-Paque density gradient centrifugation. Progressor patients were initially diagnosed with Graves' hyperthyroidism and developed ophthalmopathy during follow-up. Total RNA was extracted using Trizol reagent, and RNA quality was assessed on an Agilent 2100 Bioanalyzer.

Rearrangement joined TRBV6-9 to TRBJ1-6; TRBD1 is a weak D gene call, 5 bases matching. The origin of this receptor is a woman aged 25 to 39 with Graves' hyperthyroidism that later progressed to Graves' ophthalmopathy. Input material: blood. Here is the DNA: TGTGCCAGCAGTTCACAGGAGCCGAATTCACCCCTCCACTTT. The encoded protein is CASSSQEPNSPLHF.